This record concerns one T cell receptor beta chain sequence. This clonotype has just a few counts. Its antigen is still unknown. One base away there is no much larger clone; base qualities are not given. V is pared back by 7 bases and J by 2 bases, with 13 bases lying between the germline termini. The germline V gene (reference sequence) provides CDR1 DFQATT and CDR2 SNEGSKA. The CDR3 spans 13 residues, from the cysteine through the phenylalanine. The retained sequence is limited to the CDR3, 39 bases, with the frame set at the first base. Explained via the paper, the treatment or condition label denotes: allogeneic hematopoietic cell transplantation with graft depleted of TCRalphabeta T cells and CD19 B cells. Transplant recipients were children who received TCRalphabeta/CD19-depleted allogeneic hematopoietic cell grafts. This specimen belongs to a study of T-cell reconstitution after alpha-beta-depleted transplantation in children (dated by TCRdb to about 2016). Notes on the research overall: T-cell immune reconstitution after TCRalphabeta/CD19-depleted allogeneic hematopoietic cell transplantation in children was quantitatively tracked in the study by means of TCR repertoire profiling.

Overall study outcomes, separate from this receptor: Apparently early alphabetaT-cell count recovery about two months after transplant reportedly relied on only several hundred rapidly expanded clones derived from non-depleted graft cells. In some patients, the high TCRbeta diversity seen at day 60 was put down to recipient T cells and intrathymic progenitors that had survived conditioning. Over subsequent months, a decline in hyperexpanded clone frequencies was noted, and after one year, T-cell counts and TCRbeta diversity were mostly ascribed to newly produced T cells.

Libraries were constructed by PCR. The run used an Illumina HiSeq 2500. To normalize quantification of the TCRbeta repertoire, the TCR libraries were built with molecular barcoding that relied on unique molecular identifiers. In-frame beta chains were kept once TCRdb had trimmed the public reads at Q25 with fastp and called clones with MiXCR. Identical CDR3 proteins give one entry, which carries the most common genes and DNA. The sample table holds fewer than 750,000 distinct CDR3 sequences, of which under 25% were seen once. 13% to 15% of the sample goes to the ten largest clones. The receptor's source is a boy under two years old who had a stem cell transplant for acute myeloid leukemia, so the T cells may come from the graft donor. The specimen comprised PBMCs, mostly from graft donor cells, sampled 360 days after TCRalphabeta/CD19-depleted stem cell transplant. The receptor chain draws on TRBV20-1 and TRBJ2-3; tentative D gene TRBD2, with 6 bases matching. For the CDR3, the sequence is CSVRRGYTDTQYF. The bases read TGCAGTGTAAGACGGGGGTACACAGATACGCAGTATTTT.